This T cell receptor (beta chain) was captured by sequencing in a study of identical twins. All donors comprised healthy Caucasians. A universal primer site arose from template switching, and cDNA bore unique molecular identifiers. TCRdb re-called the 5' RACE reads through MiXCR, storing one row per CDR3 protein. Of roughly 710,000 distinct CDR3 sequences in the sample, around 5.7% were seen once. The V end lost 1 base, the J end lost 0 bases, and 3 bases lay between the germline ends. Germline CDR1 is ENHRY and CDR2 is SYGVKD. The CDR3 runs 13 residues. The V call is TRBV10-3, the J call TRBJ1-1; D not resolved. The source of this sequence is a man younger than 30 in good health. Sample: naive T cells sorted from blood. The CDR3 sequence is CAISEFVNTEAFF. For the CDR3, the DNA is TGTGCCATCAGTGAGTTTGTGAACACTGAAGCTTTCTTT.